Listed below are T cell receptor beta chains from one sample, sequenced in a study of cytomegalovirus exposure and HLA in healthy donors. The table came from immunoSEQ multiplex PCR; TCRdb's copy has only in-frame clones and leaves some out. The data hold about 89,000 clones, with around 74% observed a single time. The material sequenced was PBMCs. The receptors were gathered from a male donor in good health and CMV-seronegative. The conserved cysteine and the conserved F or W are not part of the CDR3 here.

>13|TRBV11-2
ASSLEVGAFTEAF
>14|TRBV9
ASSVGSSGSTDTQY
>10|TRBV4-2
ASTQGAGGYT
>12|TRBV27
ASSLTGLAGEQY
>14|TRBV18
ASSPPDLAGAYEQY
>15|TRBV28
ASSLFGLAGNTGELF
>13|TRBV5-1
ASGPSGLNQETQY
>16|TRBV5-1
ASSLGQGSSPYYNEQF
>11|TRBV27
ASSLGPGYGYT
>12|TRBV30
AWGGQGGPYEQY
>13|TRBV28
ASSPPGGEEETQY
>12|TRBV5-4
ASSLNPAADTQY
>17|TRBV9
ASSVDTDTSGSAPYEQY
>12|TRBV7-3
ASSPSQNTGELF
>11|TRBV30
AWIRGSFYEQY
>14|TRBV5-5
ASSEGQGATNYGYT
>14|TRBV7-3
ASSPWGLASYNEQF
>15|TRBV5-6
ASSLASREAGNQPQH
>13|TRBV6-6
ASSPPGTGAEKLF
>13|TRBV29-1
SVGTSGSTYNEQF
>12|TRBV7-8
ASSLTGFTGELF
>13|TRBV27
ASRGLAGVFGTQY
>14|TRBV7-8
ASSLGGLARYNEQF
>13|TRBV27
ASSLVRAGPYEQY
>12|TRBV6-5
ASRGREDTGELF
>10|TRBV5-6
ASSYPGEKLF
>13|TRBV6-1
ASSRESGGTGELF
>12|TRBV25-1
ASRAAGGIYEQY
>9|TRBV29-1
SVGGAGELF
>12|TRBV19
ASSTGASGNTIY
>14|TRBV5-4
ASSSGLTNRDYGYT
>14|TRBV7-2
ASSETSGLYTYEQY
>15|TRBV6-1
ASSEASGQGLTGELF
>12|TRBV5-1
ASSLGLTAYEQY
>16|TRBV30
AWKGLGPYRALYTEAF
>16|TRBV28
ASSSDYRDTSALYEQY
>14|TRBV7-2
ASSGLAGGPGNEQF
>14|TRBV9
ASSVGASGSTETQY
>12|TRBV5-1
ASSQDRNTGELF
>13|TRBV19
ASSSERREVYEQY
>14|TRBV28
ASSFGAQGGANVLT
>13|TRBV27
ASSPRGTGANVLT
>11|TRBV30
ACRQVHNYGYT
>13|TRBV18
ASSPSGQASYEQY
>14|TRBV5-1
ASSTGTSATTDTQY
>13|TRBV9
ASSVRASSGNTIY
>14|TRBV28
ASSLSGGSGGNTIY
>12|TRBV7-2
ASSLDSSTYEQY
>12|TRBV7-6
ASSLARMHTEAF
>13|TRBV19
ASRKRQSGANVLT
>15|TRBV27
ASSNGQGRVGNQPQH
>13|TRBV5-4
ASSLDSTSGNTIY
>12|TRBV29-1
SVPSQGAKDTQY
>14|TRBV10-1
ASSEATSPGQETQY
>12|TRBV27
ASTRDRGTDTQY
>15|TRBV30
AWSPSTGYYSNQPQH
>19|TRBV4-2
ASSQDEEGLAGGLTINEQY
>17|TRBV7-9
ASSIPRIGTGPNTGELF
>12|TRBV7-2
ASSPEGQYYGYT
>10|TRBV27
ASTGRQAEQF